Each of the 28 T cell receptor beta chains below was sequenced from the same sample in a study of CD8+ T cells in alopecia areata. RNA extraction was followed by reverse transcription into cDNA, which acted as the sequencing template. Some clones are missing from TCRdb's copy, which holds only in-frame ones; the method was immunoSEQ multiplex PCR. The table has approximately 150,000 clones, more than 75% seen once. The sequenced sample was CD8+ T cells sorted from blood, obtained at week 0. All receptors derive from a human donor with alopecia areata.

The genes are TRBV5-1 and TRBJ2-1; D not resolved. Germline CDR1 and CDR2: SGHRS and YFSETQ. The CDR3 runs to 15 residues. Between the trimmed V and J ends, which lost 0 bases and 4 bases, there was a span of 11 bases. For the CDR3, the DNA is TGCGCCAGCAGCTTGGGTTGGACGGAATACAATGAGCAGTTCTTC. The encoded protein is CASSLGWTEYNEQFF.

Comments on this clone: Because the CDR3's place on the DNA is in doubt, the DNA is left out and the CDR3 is given as listed by TCRdb. The V call is TRBV6-5, the J call TRBJ2-3; the D call of TRBD2 is as the table states it, not checked on the DNA. Looked up from germline, CDR1 is MNHEY and CDR2 is SVGAGI. Inclusive of both ends, the CDR3 amounts to 16 amino acids. The CDR3 here is CASSSSTSGSTDTQYF.

The chain has TRBV6-5 and TRBJ2-1; D ambiguous. Germline V CDR1 and CDR2: MNHEY, SVGAGI. The CDR3 totals 12 residues. V was cut by 2 bases and J by 8 bases, with 7 bases left in between. As DNA, the CDR3 is TGTGCCAGCAGTTACGCTGGGGATGAGCAGTTCTTC. Protein: CASSYAGDEQFF.

The genes are TRBV7-8 and TRBJ2-4, with TRBD1 identical over 9 bases. Germline values: CDR1 SGHVS, CDR2 FQNEAQ. CDR3 size: 16 residues. V gave up 5 bases and J gave up 3 bases; unmatched junction bases: 8. DNA for the CDR3: TGTGCCAGCAGCGAAACAGGGGGCGGCGGCAAAAACATTCAGTACTTC. As protein: CASSETGGGGKNIQYF.

This clone showed up just a few times. V is TRBV29-1 and J is TRBJ2-7; TRBD1 agrees at 11 bases. Germline V gene lookup returns CDR1 SQVTM and CDR2 ANQGSEA. The trim removed 6 bases at V and 0 bases at J, leaving 10 bases unmatched. The CDR3 consists of 16 residues. The CDR3 sequence: CSVHTVGTGGSYEQYF. CDR3 bases: TGCAGCGTGCATACGGTGGGGACAGGGGGCTCCTACGAGCAGTACTTC.

This clone was seen many times. In the same sample, other DNA sequences code for this CDR3. V is TRBV6-4 and J is TRBJ2-3; 8 bases are shared with TRBD2. Per the germline V gene, CDR1 is MRHNA and CDR2 is SNTAGT. V lost 0 bases and J lost 4; bases outside the gene matches: 0. The CDR3 runs 14 residues. This chain's CDR3 is CASSDSGGADTQYF. The CDR3 DNA follows: TGTGCCAGCAGTGACTCCGGGGGGGCAGATACGCAGTATTTT.

The genes are TRBV30 and TRBJ2-1, with D unresolved. Per the germline V gene, CDR1 is GTSNPN and CDR2 is SVGIG (reference sequence). Deletions cut 3 bases from V and 7 bases from J, with 13 bases between. The CDR3 extends over 13 amino acids. The CDR3 protein is CAWSLSGANEQFF. The CDR3 bases are TGTGCCTGGAGCCTGTCGGGTGCGAATGAGCAGTTCTTC.

In its sample, this clone was seen once. The chain links TRBV14 to TRBJ2-1, with D tentatively TRBD1 (6 bases). With 3 bases removed from V and 0 bases from J, the gap between germline ends came to 24 bases. The CDR3 contains 20 residues. CDR1 and CDR2 from the germline V gene are SGHDN and FVKESK. The CDR3 region is CASSHTNTGTPKTSYNEQFF. CDR3 in DNA: TGTGCCAGCAGCCATACTAACACCGGGACACCTAAAACCTCCTACAATGAGCAGTTCTTC.

This rearrangement joins TRBV11-2 to TRBJ2-7; weak D call: TRBD2 (5 bases). The V end was cut by 2 bases, the J end by 0 bases, with 11 bases between. The CDR3 runs to 15 residues. Germline V CDR1 and CDR2: SGHAT, FQNNGV. The CDR3 nucleotides read TGTGCCAGCAGCTTACCTCGGGGATTCTCCTACGAGCAGTACTTC. It codes for CASSLPRGFSYEQYF.

The chain combines TRBV13 with TRBJ2-1, with a weak D call TRBD2 (5 bases). The CDR3 contains 12 residues. V was trimmed by 5 bases and J by 7 bases, leaving 9 bases between them. The germline V gene has CDR1 PRHDT and CDR2 FYEKMQ (reference sequence). The CDR3 is CASSITGNEQFF. For the CDR3, the DNA is TGTGCCAGCAGCATTACGGGGAATGAGCAGTTCTTC.

The rearrangement uses TRBV10-3 and TRBJ2-1, with D possibly TRBD1 on 6 matching bases. CDR1 is ENHRY, CDR2 SYGVKD, per germline. This CDR3 is built from 14 residues. Between the trimmed V and J ends, which lost 2 bases and 4 bases, there was a span of 9 bases. CDR3 DNA sequence: TGTGCCATCAGTGAGGGGGGCCCTTACAATGAGCAGTTCTTC. Translating it yields CAISEGGPYNEQFF.

The CDR3 loop is CASSPQTGGNTGELFF. The CDR3 DNA is TGCGCCAGCAGCCCCCAGACAGGGGGAAACACCGGGGAGCTGTTTTTT. The chain couples TRBV4-1 to TRBJ2-2; 9 nucleotides match TRBD1. Germline values: CDR1 MGHRA, CDR2 YSYEKL. V shed 4 bases and J 2 bases; nucleotides not matched to a gene: 5. The length of the CDR3 is 16 residues.

CDR3: CASSPNGQGLDTEAFF. CDR3 nucleotides: TGTGCCAGCAGCCCAAATGGACAGGGGTTGGACACTGAAGCTTTCTTT. The rearrangement links TRBV7-2 to TRBJ1-1, with 9 nucleotides matching TRBD1. Trimming cost V 5 bases and J 3 bases; bases outside gene matches: 10. The germline V gene has CDR1 SGHTA and CDR2 FQGNSA. This CDR3 has 16 residues.

The V call is TRBV5-1, the J call TRBJ2-7; no firm D call. V was cut by 0 bases and J by 0 bases, with 7 bases left in between. Germline-derived CDR1 and CDR2 are SGHRS and YFSETQ. The CDR3 has 14 residues. The CDR3 bases are TGCGCCAGCAGCTTGGTTGGTGACTCCTACGAGCAGTACTTC. It specifies CASSLVGDSYEQYF. Full variable domain (remainder filled in from reference TRBV5-1 and TRBJ2-7): KAGVTQTPRYLIKTRGQQVTLSCSPISGHRSVSWYQQTPGQGLQFLFEYFSETQRNKGNFPGRFSGRQFSNSRSEMNVSTLELGDSALYLCASSLVGDSYEQYFGPGTRLTVT.

The chain has TRBV5-1 and TRBJ2-7; D gene ambiguous. The CDR3 is 13 amino acids. V was shortened by 2 bases and J by 0 bases, with 6 bases between the two germline ends. Per the germline V gene, CDR1 is SGHRS and CDR2 is YFSETQ. Here the CDR3 reads CASSFRTSYEQYF. DNA of the CDR3: TGCGCCAGCAGCTTTAGGACCTCCTACGAGCAGTACTTC.

The rearrangement joins TRBV30 to TRBJ1-2, with D hard to call. CDR3 length: 14 residues. Trimming shortened V by 1 base and J by 5 bases, and 14 bases separated the two germline ends. CDR1 is GTSNPN and CDR2 is SVGIG in the germline V gene (reference sequence). CDR3 DNA: TGTGCCTGGAGTGCGGCTCCTGGAGGGTATGGCTACACCTTC. Residues: CAWSAAPGGYGYTF.

This chain joins TRBV10-1 and TRBJ2-7; D ambiguous. The germline gives CDR1 WNHNN, CDR2 SYGVQD (reference sequence). Between the trimmed V and J ends, which lost 1 base and 2 bases, there was a span of 12 bases. The CDR3 has 15 amino acids. CDR3 protein: CASSELSDRPYEQYF. CDR3 coding DNA: TGCGCCAGCAGTGAGTTATCCGACCGCCCCTACGAGCAGTACTTC.

J is TRBJ1-4 and V is TRBV4-1; D remains ambiguous. Trimming left V 0 bases short and J 6 bases short, with 11 bases between. This CDR3 has 15 residues. From germline, CDR1 is MGHRA and CDR2 YSYEKL. CDR3 sequence: CASSQEGHGDEKLFF. The CDR3, as DNA: TGCGCCAGCAGCCAAGAGGGCCACGGGGATGAAAAACTGTTTTTT.

This CDR3 is CASRDKDSYEQYF. CDR3 coding DNA: TGTGCCAGCCGGGACAAGGACTCCTACGAGCAGTACTTC. The chain is built from TRBV13 and TRBJ2-7, with a weak D call TRBD1 (6 bases). This CDR3 contains 13 residues. The germline V gene encodes CDR1 PRHDT and CDR2 FYEKMQ (reference sequence). The V and J ends lost 8 bases and 0 bases respectively, with 11 bases between them.

The chain is built from TRBV10-1 and TRBJ1-1; no clear D gene. V shed 6 bases and J shed 5 bases, with 13 bases lying between them. The length of the CDR3 is 13 residues. Germline CDR1 reads WNHNN; CDR2 reads SYGVQD (reference sequence). The CDR3 nucleotides are TGCGCCAGCAGGGCCGCGGGGTGGACTGAAGCTTTCTTT. It translates to CASRAAGWTEAFF.

The genes are TRBV25-1 and TRBJ2-7; 9 bases agree with TRBD1. The CDR3 has 15 residues. CDR1 and CDR2 from the germline V gene are MGHDK and SYGVNS. V dropped 6 bases and J dropped 2; count of bases not matched to a gene: 8. DNA of the CDR3: TGTGCCAGCAGCGTTCCGGGACAGGGTACCTACGAGCAGTACTTC. This codes for CASSVPGQGTYEQYF.

This sequence joins TRBV5-1 and TRBJ1-1; D gene unclear. V shed 1 base and J shed 1 base, with 5 bases lying between them. CDR1 SGHRS and CDR2 YFSETQ come from the germline V gene. The CDR3 has 13 amino acids. The CDR3 region has the DNA TGCGCCAGCAGCTTGCACTCGAACACTGAAGCTTTCTTT. It yields the protein CASSLHSNTEAFF.

The chain recombines TRBV7-9 with TRBJ1-1, with TRBD1 identical over 7 bases. Germline V gene lookup returns CDR1 SEHNR and CDR2 FQNEAQ (reference sequence). Trimming cost V 3 bases and J 0 bases; bases outside gene matches: 7. The length of the CDR3 is 16 residues. The CDR3 spells CASSLGQRPVNTEAFF. For the CDR3, the DNA is TGTGCCAGCAGCTTGGGACAGCGTCCGGTGAACACTGAAGCTTTCTTT.

This clone is classed as medium-sized. V usage is TRBV30 and J usage is TRBJ2-6, with D unclear. Deletions cut 4 bases from V and 2 bases from J, with 9 bases between. The CDR3 covers 14 residues. Germline CDR1 reads GTSNPN; CDR2 reads SVGIG (reference sequence). The CDR3 DNA follows: TGTGCCTGGATGGGATCGGCTGGGGCCAACGTCCTGACTTTC. Protein: CAWMGSAGANVLTF. Filled out from reference TRBV30 and TRBJ2-6, the complete variable domain reads SQTIHQWPATLVQPVGSPLSLECTVEGTSNPNLYWYRQAAGRGLQLLFYSVGIGQISSEVPQNLSASRPQDRQFILSSKKLLLSDSGFYLCAWMGSAGANVLTFGAGSRLTVL.

The CDR3 nucleotides read TGCGCCAGCAGTGAGATTGGCACTGAAGCTTTCTTT. Protein: CASSEIGTEAFF. The V and J genes are TRBV10-2 and TRBJ1-1; D is ambiguous. This CDR3 contains 12 residues. Deletions cut 2 bases from V and 4 bases from J, with 5 bases between. Germline values: CDR1 WSHSY, CDR2 SAAADI.

The rearrangement links TRBV29-1 to TRBJ2-7; D not certain. CDR1 SQVTM and CDR2 ANQGSEA come from the germline V gene. The length of the CDR3 is 13 residues. V dropped 4 bases and J dropped 0 bases, with 10 bases sitting between them. The CDR3 protein is CSVVSPSSYEQYF. CDR3 coding DNA: TGCAGCGTTGTGTCGCCGAGCTCCTACGAGCAGTACTTC.

This rearrangement joins TRBV9 to TRBJ2-3; weak D call: TRBD2 (5 bases). Germline lookup yields CDR1 SGDLS and CDR2 YYNGEE. The CDR3 has 15 residues. V lost 0 bases to trimming and J lost 4 bases, with 12 bases between them. The CDR3 is CASSVDGEMPDTQYF. The CDR3 DNA follows: TGTGCCAGCAGCGTAGATGGGGAGATGCCAGATACGCAGTATTTT.

The V gene is TRBV29-1, the J gene TRBJ1-1; D is possibly TRBD1 (5 bases). V lost 3 bases to trimming and J lost 3 bases, with 20 bases between them. The CDR3 runs 16 residues. Germline V gene data show CDR1 as SQVTM and CDR2 as ANQGSEA. CDR3 in DNA: TGCAGCGTTGAGTCCTCTGGGGACCCAGTGGACACTGAAGCTTTCTTT. Translated, it gives CSVESSGDPVDTEAFF.